Following are 25 T cell receptor beta chains from one sample sequenced in a study of metastatic and nonmetastatic thyroid tumors. TCRdb re-clonotyped the PCR reads via MiXCR. The sample includes 20,000 to 25,000 clones, around 21% of them seen just once. Patients were all untreated before their thyroid surgery. Sequencing was performed on blood. The receptors derive from a female donor with papillary thyroid cancer or a benign thyroid nodule (not recorded which). Some clones in this sample may be carry-over from other donors' samples.

About this clone: A read error may produce the germline difference seen at one junction end. This chain links TRBV19 with TRBJ1-5; 7 bases are shared with TRBD1. CDR1 is LNHDA and CDR2 is SQIVND in the germline V gene (reference sequence). The CDR3 is 15 residues long. The CDR3 is CASSYTGDDNQSQHF. The DNA for the CDR3 is TGTGCCAGTAGTTACACAGGGGATGACAATCAGTCCCAGCATTTT.

This clone was detected many times. This chain uses TRBV2 with TRBJ1-4; D is unclear. The CDR3 runs to 13 residues. V was clipped by 8 bases and J by 6 bases, with 13 bases between them. Germline CDR1 is SNHLY and CDR2 is FYNNEI. The CDR3 loop reads CASRIGFYEKLFF. The CDR3 nucleotides are TGTGCCAGCCGGATTGGTTTTTATGAAAAACTGTTTTTT.

This clone counts as medium-sized. The chain links TRBV6-2 or TRBV6-3 to TRBJ2-7; D not resolved. The V gene's germline CDR1 is MNHEY and CDR2 SVGEGT. Trimming left V 5 bases short and J 4 bases short, with 6 bases between. The CDR3 is 11 residues long. The CDR3 DNA follows: TGTGCCAGCAGTCTCCGGTACGAGCAGTACTTC. It specifies CASSLRYEQYF.

Ten or more counts support this clone. Just one base apart from a much larger clone, this may be a read error. This CDR3 is also generated by other DNA sequences in the sample. The J gene is TRBJ1-4, the V gene TRBV15; D is ambiguous. The germline gives CDR1 LNHNV, CDR2 YYDKDF (reference sequence). The length of the CDR3 is 12 residues. CDR3 loop: CATSRPNEKLLF. The DNA for the CDR3 is TGTGCCACCAGCAGACCCAATGAAAAACTGCTTTTT.

This clone was observed many times. The rearrangement links TRBV5-1 to TRBJ2-7, with D perhaps being TRBD1 or TRBD2 (5 bases each). Germline V gene data show CDR1 as SGHRS and CDR2 as YFSETQ. The germline V and J ends were trimmed by 5 bases and 2 bases, with 14 bases remaining between them. This CDR3 comprises 14 residues. CDR3 sequence reads: CASRTWDGAYEQYF. Here the CDR3 DNA reads TGCGCCAGCAGGACGTGGGACGGGGCCTACGAGCAGTACTTC. The complete variable domain, with remaining parts taken from reference TRBV5-1 and TRBJ2-7, reads KAGVTQTPRYLIKTRGQQVTLSCSPISGHRSVSWYQQTPGQGLQFLFEYFSETQRNKGNFPGRFSGRQFSNSRSEMNVSTLELGDSALYLCASRTWDGAYEQYFGPGTRLTVT.

The chain recombines TRBV12-5 with TRBJ2-1; 14 bases map to TRBD2. CDR3 length: 14 residues. J gave up 8 bases and V 5 bases, and 2 bases lay outside the gene matches. The germline V gene has CDR1 LGHNT and CDR2 FRNRAP. This CDR3 reads CASGMGLAGDEQFF. The DNA for the CDR3 is TGTGCTAGTGGTATGGGACTAGCGGGAGATGAGCAGTTCTTC. Complete variable domain (other parts from reference TRBV12-5 and TRBJ2-1): DARVTQTPRHKVTEMGQEVTMRCQPILGHNTVFWYRQTMMQGLELLAYFRNRAPLDDSGMPKDRFSAEMPDATLATLKIQPSEPRDSAVYFCASGMGLAGDEQFFGPGTRLTVL.

The J gene is TRBJ2-7, the V gene TRBV6-1; 7 bases map to TRBD2. The germline V gene encodes CDR1 MNHNS and CDR2 SASEGT. With 6 bases clipped from V and 2 bases from J, the junction kept 10 bases outside the gene matches. The length of the CDR3 is 15 residues. The CDR3, as DNA: TGTGCCAGCAGCTCCACATGGAGCGGGACCTACGAGCAGTACTTC. Amino acid sequence: CASSSTWSGTYEQYF.

This clone has only a few counts. The chain combines TRBV6-1 with TRBJ1-1; D perhaps matches TRBD1 (5 bases). The CDR3 extends over 13 amino acids. From germline, CDR1 is MNHNS and CDR2 SASEGT. Deletions cut 4 bases from V and 1 base from J, with 7 bases between. The CDR3 DNA reads as TGTGCCAGCAGTGGGGGGGAGAACACTGAAGCTTTCTTT. It yields the protein CASSGGENTEAFF.

About this clone itself: Just one base apart from a much larger clone, this may be a read error. The CDR3 region is CSVKVLSNTEAFF. The CDR3 coding sequence is TGCAGCGTTAAGGTACTTAGTAACACTGAAGCTTTCTTT. The chain uses TRBV29-1 and TRBJ1-1; D is undetermined. CDR3 size: 13 residues. The V end was cut by 5 bases, the J end by 2 bases, with 12 bases between. CDR1 SQVTM and CDR2 ANQGSEA come from the germline V gene.

This clone was seen ten or more times. The rearrangement uses TRBV20-1 and TRBJ1-1; unclear D gene. The CDR3 covers 15 residues. Germline values: CDR1 DFQATT, CDR2 SNEGSKA (reference sequence). V lost 3 bases, J lost 1 base, and 15 bases lay in between. CDR3 in amino acids: CSARTNPTRNTEAFF. DNA of the CDR3: TGCAGTGCTAGGACTAACCCTACAAGGAACACTGAAGCTTTCTTT.

The sample holds many counts of this clone. The J gene is TRBJ1-1, the V gene TRBV11-2, with 8 bases fitting TRBD1. Trimming cost V 5 bases and J 7 bases; bases outside gene matches: 6. The CDR3 extends over 13 amino acids. Germline loops: CDR1 SGHAT, CDR2 FQNNGV. The DNA of the CDR3 is TGTGCCAGCAGCCGACAGGGGCTCGGTGAAGCTTTCTTT. Translation gives CASSRQGLGEAFF.

There are many counts of this clone. The sample contains more than one DNA sequence encoding this CDR3. The chain combines TRBV29-1 with TRBJ1-2; 7 bases are a match to TRBD1. CDR1 is SQVTM, CDR2 ANQGSEA, per germline. After removal of 4 bases from V and 4 bases from J, the junction contained 6 bases not matched to a gene. This CDR3 has 13 amino acids. The CDR3 loop reads CSVGGDSTYGYTF. DNA for the CDR3: TGCAGCGTTGGAGGGGACAGTACCTATGGCTACACCTTC.

Judged by abundance, this clone is medium-sized. The genes are TRBV6-2 or TRBV6-3 and TRBJ1-5, with D perhaps matching TRBD1 (5 bases). The CDR3 has 14 amino acids. Germline V lookup: CDR1 MNHEY, CDR2 SVGEGT. Deletions cut 5 bases from V and 4 bases from J, with 12 bases between. The CDR3 nucleotides are TGTGCCAGCAGTAAGGACGGGGGGAATCAGCCCCAGCATTTT. Its translation: CASSKDGGNQPQHF.

The V and J genes are TRBV20-1 and TRBJ1-1, with D hard to call. CDR3 size: 15 residues. Germline V lookup: CDR1 DFQATT, CDR2 SNEGSKA (reference sequence). V lost 3 bases and J 0 bases, leaving 14 bases between the germline ends. The CDR3 nucleotides read TGCAGTGCTAGTGCGGGGTTCGAGATGAACACTGAAGCTTTCTTT. Translation gives CSASAGFEMNTEAFF.

In regard to this clone: A much larger clone is a single base away; this may be a read error. Additional DNA sequences in this sample encode the identical CDR3. This rearrangement joins TRBV4-1 to TRBJ2-5; 12 bases map to TRBD2. CDR1 and CDR2 from the germline V gene are MGHRA and YSYEKL. CDR3 length: 18 residues. DNA of the CDR3: TGCGCCAGTAGCCAAGTGACTAGCGGGGGACCAGGGCAAGAGACCCAGTACTTC. Its protein product is CASSQVTSGGPGQETQYF.

This clone was counted between two and nine times. The chain is built from TRBV6-2 or TRBV6-3 and TRBJ2-3; the D is unclear. Trimming took 0 bases from V and 4 from J, leaving 8 bases between them. The germline gives CDR1 MNHEY, CDR2 SVGEGT. The CDR3 has 14 residues. CDR3 nucleotide sequence: TGTGCCAGCAGTTACTCTACAGTCGCAGATACGCAGTATTTT. It translates to CASSYSTVADTQYF.

Only a few counts were recorded for this clone. An end of the junction does not agree with germline; a read error may underlie this. The J gene is TRBJ2-2, the V gene TRBV6-4; D may be TRBD1 (6 bases). Germline assignment: CDR1 MRHNA and CDR2 SNTAGT. The CDR3 extends over 14 amino acids. CDR3 loop: CASREQGNTVELFF. DNA for the CDR3: TGTGCCAGCAGGGAACAGGGTAACACCGTGGAGCTGTTTTTT.

Regarding this clone: Since the CDR3 does not end with the conserved phenylalanine or tryptophan, this likely comes from a read error. The rearrangement uses TRBV28 and TRBJ1-5; 7 nucleotides line up with TRBD1. The CDR3 length is 15 residues. Per the germline V gene, CDR1 is MDHEN and CDR2 is SYDVKM. The V and J ends lost 7 bases and 6 bases, in that order; junction bases with no gene match: 12. CDR3 in DNA: TGTGCCAGCACCCGGGGAGGGGGCGTGCGTCAGCCCCAGCATCTT. It translates to CASTRGGGVRQPQHL.

This chain uses TRBV18 with TRBJ1-3; no definite D call. V lost 8 bases and J 0 bases, leaving 11 bases between the germline ends. CDR1 and CDR2 (germline): KGHSH, LQKENI. This CDR3 has 14 amino acids. DNA for the CDR3: TGTGCCAGCGCGCCTAGAGACTCTGGAAACACCATATATTTT. Translated: CASAPRDSGNTIYF.

This clone was detected ten times or more. The rearrangement joins TRBV7-2 to TRBJ1-5; D remains unclear. Germline values: CDR1 SGHTA, CDR2 FQGNSA. This CDR3 contains 15 residues. V shed 0 bases and J shed 3 bases, with 9 bases lying between them. The CDR3 DNA is TGTGCCAGCAGCTTAGCGAGGCAGTTCAATCAGCCCCAGCATTTT. Its protein is CASSLARQFNQPQHF.

V usage is TRBV11-3 and J usage is TRBJ2-2; D unresolved. There are 12 residues in the CDR3. Germline lookup yields CDR1 SGHNT and CDR2 YENEEA. Deletions cut 1 base from V and 7 bases from J, with 4 bases between. As DNA, the CDR3 is TGTGCCAGCAGCTTAGGAAACGGGGAGCTGTTTTTT. Residues: CASSLGNGELFF.

The chain carries TRBV20-1 and TRBJ2-7; D is unclear. V was clipped by 0 bases and J by 1 base, with 13 bases between them. Germline-derived CDR1 and CDR2 are DFQATT and SNEGSKA (reference sequence). This CDR3 spans 15 amino acids. DNA for the CDR3: TGCAGTGCTAGAGATTCGGAGAGCCCATCCTACGAGCAGTACTTC. This translates into CSARDSESPSYEQYF.

This clone was seen ten or more times. The gene calls are TRBV9 and TRBJ2-3, with D maybe TRBD2 (6 bases). The germline V and J ends were trimmed by 6 bases and 2 bases, with 19 bases remaining between them. CDR1 and CDR2 (germline): SGDLS, YYNGEE. CDR3 length: 16 residues. CDR3 region: CASNTPRRGNTDTQYF. The CDR3, as DNA: TGTGCCAGCAACACCCCGCGGCGGGGTAACACAGATACGCAGTATTTT.

This clone was seen repeatedly, ten times or more. The chain uses TRBV10-3 and TRBJ2-3, with D maybe TRBD2 (6 bases). Trimming took 8 bases from V and 1 from J, leaving 7 bases between them. This CDR3 comprises 12 residues. Per germline, CDR1 ENHRY and CDR2 SYGVKD. The CDR3 DNA reads as TGTGCCATCGGGACTGGCACAGATACGCAGTATTTT. This sequence encodes CAIGTGTDTQYF.

This clone came up many times. The chain links TRBV28 to TRBJ2-5; 7 bases are shared with TRBD1. The germline V gene encodes CDR1 MDHEN and CDR2 SYDVKM. With 6 bases clipped from V and 2 bases from J, the junction kept 6 bases outside the gene matches. This CDR3 is built from 14 residues. The CDR3 DNA reads TGTGCCAGCAGACCGGACAGGCTACAAGAGACCCAGTACTTC. Translated, it gives CASRPDRLQETQYF. The full variable domain, its missing parts supplied by reference TRBV28 and TRBJ2-5, is DVKVTQSSRYLVKRTGEKVFLECVQDMDHENMFWYRQDPGLGLRLIYFSYDVKMKEKGDIPEGYSVSREKKERFSLILESASTNQTSMYLCASRPDRLQETQYFGPGTRLLVL.